This TCR beta chain originates from a study of CD8 T cells in Susac syndrome. Random hexamers served to reverse transcribe about 0.45 to 1 ug RNA. The immunoSEQ assay covered 54 Vbeta and 13 Jbeta segments for CDR3. TCRdb reprocessed the immunoSEQ multiplex PCR reads with MiXCR, giving one entry per CDR3 protein. The table includes around 150,000 distinct CDR3 sequences, around 94% detected once. The CDR3 runs to 14 residues. Germline V gives CDR1 LNHNV, CDR2 YYDKDF (reference sequence). The V end lost 0 bases, the J end lost 2 bases, and 8 bases lay between the germline ends. The chain combines TRBV15 with TRBJ2-7, with a weak D call TRBD2 (5 bases). Material: CD4+ T cells from PBMCs. The receptor was derived from a human donor in good health. The DNA for the CDR3 is TGTGCCACCAGCAGAGATGAGGGTCCCTACGAGCAGTACTTC. The encoded protein is CATSRDEGPYEQYF.